This T cell receptor beta chain was profiled in a study of T cells after yellow fever vaccination. Study summary: Any fraction with a low cell number was prepared using SMART-Seq v4 Ultra Low Input. General observations from the study: FACS-sorted repertoires could contain abundant clonotypes contaminating from the bulk population. Shared CD4/CD8 clonotypes were a small share, likely from convergent recombination. Subsequent booster samples again held most clones from primary vaccination (96% CD4, approximately 86% CD8).

TCRdb recomputed calls from the 5' RACE reads with MiXCR, one row per CDR3 protein. Of 100,000 or so distinct CDR3 sequences in the sample, more than 7.5% were seen once. V was pared by 0 bases and J by 0 bases, with 14 bases between. This CDR3 has 16 amino acids. Germline CDR1 and CDR2: DFQATT and SNEGSKA (reference sequence). The chain has TRBV20-1 and TRBJ1-2; the D gene is possibly TRBD1 (6 bases). The specimen was CD8+ T cells not binding an NS4B(214-222) dextramer, sorted from PBMCs, collected more than 13 days after the first yellow fever vaccination. The clonotype originates from a man aged 18 to 29 who received the YFV17D yellow fever vaccine. CDR3 in amino acids: CSARETGGLSNYGYTF. The CDR3 DNA is TGCAGTGCTAGAGAAACCGGGGGCCTTTCTAACTATGGCTACACCTTC.